Sequencing of this T cell receptor (beta chain) was carried out in a study of blood T cell repertoires in COVID-19. Study-level background: Acute-phase and convalescent COVID-19 samples originated in the United States, Italy and Spain. PBMCs, B-cell-depleted T cells, or T cells provided the cDNA or gDNA that made up the material.

In the study's own analysis: Amplification with reference gene primers provided the estimates of nucleated cell counts. Using immunoSEQ multiplex PCR, the repertoire was profiled, and TCRdb retains in-frame clones only, with some absent. That table furnishes V, J and clone size, whereas the DNA furnished D and trimming. The data contain tens of thousands of clones, nearly 80% of them seen just once; the ten biggest clones take up around a third. CDR1 is SGHTA, CDR2 FQGTGA, per germline. This CDR3 comprises 18 residues. The V and J ends lost 1 base and 0 bases, in that order; junction bases with no gene match: 8.

Sequencing input: peripheral blood. The rearrangement links TRBV7-3 to TRBJ2-1; 8 bases line up with TRBD2. The sequence was obtained from a man older than 75 with acute or convalescent COVID-19. The CDR3 sequence is CASSLSGGGTGSYNEQFF. DNA for the CDR3: TGTGCCAGCAGCTTAAGCGGCGGGGGGACTGGCTCCTACAATGAGCAGTTCTTC. Full variable domain (rest looked up from reference TRBV7-3 and TRBJ2-1): GAGVSQTPSNKVTEKGKYVELRCDPISGHTALYWYRQSLGQGPEFLIYFQGTGAADDSGLPNDRFFAVRPEGSVSTLKIQRTERGDSAVYLCASSLSGGGTGSYNEQFFGPGTRLTVL.